These 23 T cell receptor beta chains were all obtained from the same sample, sequenced in a study of shared clonotypes between healthy human individuals. Clones were read by immunoSEQ multiplex PCR, and TCRdb kept only the in-frame ones, dropping some. The sample contains about 660,000 clones, around 67% of which appear only once. The sequencing input was memory CD4+ T cells sorted from blood. Subset: CD45RA-negative fraction. The receptors derive from a woman in her 30s in good health.

About this clone itself: Other nucleotide sequences from this sample produce the same CDR3. The genes are TRBV5-4 and TRBJ1-2; 7 bases are a match to TRBD1. V shed 3 bases and J 4 bases; nucleotides not matched to a gene: 3. This CDR3 contains 13 residues. From germline, CDR1 is SGHNT and CDR2 YYREEE (reference sequence). The CDR3 loop reads CASSWDRGYGYTF. The CDR3 nucleotides are TGTGCCAGCAGCTGGGACAGAGGCTATGGCTACACCTTC.

V usage is TRBV30 and J usage is TRBJ1-2, with TRBD1 matching 9 bases. Losses at the gene ends were 6 bases for V and 4 bases for J; bases not matched to a gene: 6. Germline-derived CDR1 and CDR2 are GTSNPN and SVGIG (reference sequence). The CDR3 extends over 13 amino acids. CDR3 region: CACYRGRIYGYTF. In nucleotides, the CDR3 is TGTGCCTGTTACAGGGGGCGCATCTATGGCTACACCTTC.

The chain links TRBV19 to TRBJ2-1, with unresolved D. Deletions cut 9 bases from V and 2 bases from J, with 14 bases between. The CDR3 loop spans 14 amino acids. Germline V lookup: CDR1 LNHDA, CDR2 SQIVND (reference sequence). This chain's CDR3 is CARMRRGAYNEQFF. The CDR3 nucleotides are TGTGCCAGGATGAGGAGAGGAGCCTACAATGAGCAGTTCTTC.

This chain connects TRBV19 to TRBJ1-2, with D unclear. Germline CDR1 and CDR2: LNHDA and SQIVND (reference sequence). This CDR3 is 15 amino acids long. V lost 3 bases and J lost 4, with 15 bases in between. The CDR3 spells CASSIGGRQTYGYTF. Here the CDR3 DNA reads TGTGCCAGTAGTATTGGTGGGCGACAAACCTATGGCTACACCTTC.

V and J are TRBV7-9 and TRBJ1-3; D is uncertain. Per germline, CDR1 SEHNR and CDR2 FQNEAQ (reference sequence). The CDR3 is 14 amino acids. V lost 4 bases to trimming and J lost 2 bases, with 9 bases between them. This chain's CDR3 is CASSSQRPGNTIYF. The CDR3, as DNA: TGTGCCAGCAGCTCGCAGAGGCCTGGAAACACCATATATTTT.

V gene TRBV7-6 combines with J gene TRBJ2-1; tentative D call: TRBD2 (6 bases). CDR1 SGHVS and CDR2 FNYEAQ come from the germline V gene. CDR3 size: 15 residues. Trimming removed 5 bases at V and 5 bases at J, with 16 bases between. The CDR3 DNA reads as TGTGCCAGCAGCGCACCCGGGACTTCCCACAATGAGCAGTTCTTC. Translated, it gives CASSAPGTSHNEQFF.

The gene calls are TRBV11-2 and TRBJ2-3, with D possibly matching TRBD2 (6 bases). Germline loops: CDR1 SGHAT, CDR2 FQNNGV. Trimming left V 3 bases short and J 0 bases short, with 13 bases between. The CDR3 runs 16 residues. DNA for the CDR3: TGTGCCAGCAGCTTCTGGCCCAGCGGGAGCACAGATACGCAGTATTTT. Encoded protein: CASSFWPSGSTDTQYF.

The V and J genes are TRBV5-4 and TRBJ2-7; the match to TRBD1 covers 7 bases. V was pared by 3 bases and J by 5 bases, with 11 bases of the junction left unmatched. This CDR3 has 15 residues. Germline CDR1 is SGHNT and CDR2 is YYREEE (reference sequence). Here the CDR3 DNA reads TGTGCCAGCAGCTCGCCAGGGGGAGCTCTCGACGAGCAGTACTTC. Translated: CASSSPGGALDEQYF.

This clone came up once. The rearrangement links TRBV5-6 to TRBJ2-7; TRBD1 agrees at 8 bases. CDR1 and CDR2 from the germline V gene are SGHDT and YYEEEE. This CDR3 spans 15 amino acids. V trimming: 5 bases; J trimming: 4 bases; junction bases outside the gene matches: 11. The CDR3 bases are TGTGCCAGCAGTAAAGGCCCGACAGGGGCATACGAGCAGTACTTC. It encodes CASSKGPTGAYEQYF.

In its sample, this clone was seen once. J is TRBJ2-4 and V is TRBV16, with TRBD1 identical over 10 bases. Germline lookup yields CDR1 KGHSY and CDR2 FQNENV. With V trimmed by 3 bases and J by 8 bases, 7 bases remained unmatched. The CDR3 length is 15 residues. The CDR3 coding sequence is TGTGCCAGCAGCCATCCGGGACAGGGGAGAGACATTCAGTACTTC. It specifies CASSHPGQGRDIQYF.

This clone was seen at least ten times. This sample also contains other DNA sequences that code for the same CDR3. The gene calls are TRBV18 and TRBJ1-1; D may be TRBD1 (5 bases). CDR3 size: 13 residues. Germline lookup yields CDR1 KGHSH and CDR2 LQKENI. The V end was cut by 3 bases, the J end by 4 bases, with 9 bases between. The CDR3 region has the DNA TGTGCCAGCTCACCGGGGGTGGGCACTGAAGCTTTCTTT. It encodes CASSPGVGTEAFF.

This sequence joins TRBV18 and TRBJ2-7; 9 bases align to TRBD1. The ends lost 3 bases at V and 0 bases at J; junction bases unmatched: 9. In germline, CDR1 is KGHSH, CDR2 LQKENI. The CDR3 totals 17 residues. This CDR3 is CASSPSLSGQGSYEQYF. The CDR3 DNA reads as TGTGCCAGCTCACCCTCCTTATCGGGACAGGGCTCCTACGAGCAGTACTTC. The full variable domain, in which reference TRBV18 and TRBJ2-7 provide the parts outside the CDR3, is NAGVMQNPRHLVRRRGQEARLRCSPMKGHSHVYWYRQLPEEGLKFMVYLQKENIIDESGMPKERFSAEFPKEGPSILRIQQVVRGDSAAYFCASSPSLSGQGSYEQYFGPGTRLTVT.

The V and J genes are TRBV11-3 and TRBJ2-7, with no clear D. V lost 9 bases and J lost 1, with 13 bases in between. The CDR3 spans 13 residues. CDR1 SGHNT and CDR2 YENEEA come from the germline V gene. CDR3 amino acids: CARSGSLSYEQYF. The CDR3 nucleotides are TGTGCCAGATCCGGGTCCCTGTCCTACGAGCAGTACTTC.

This clone was observed many times. The rearrangement uses TRBV28 and TRBJ2-3, with TRBD2 matching 10 bases. Looked up from germline, CDR1 is MDHEN and CDR2 is SYDVKM. The CDR3 covers 14 residues. With 6 bases clipped from V and 2 bases from J, the junction kept 2 bases outside the gene matches. The CDR3 is CASRLAGITDTQYF. CDR3 nucleotides: TGTGCCAGCAGACTAGCGGGGATCACAGATACGCAGTATTTT.

The CDR3 nucleotides are TGTGCCAGCAGCTTAATAGCGCGAGTACAGACCGGGGAGCTGTTTTTT. This codes for CASSLIARVQTGELFF. This rearrangement joins TRBV7-9 to TRBJ2-2; D is possibly TRBD2 (5 bases). The length of the CDR3 is 16 residues. Germline V lookup: CDR1 SEHNR, CDR2 FQNEAQ (reference sequence). V dropped 2 bases and J dropped 5 bases, with 15 bases sitting between them. The whole variable domain, filled in from reference TRBV7-9 and TRBJ2-2, reads DTGVSQNPRHKITKRGQNVTFRCDPISEHNRLYWYRQTLGQGPEFLTYFQNEAQLEKSRLLSDRFSAERPKGSFSTLEIQRTEQGDSAMYLCASSLIARVQTGELFFGEGSRLTVL.

This chain connects TRBV7-2 to TRBJ2-6; 12 bases line up with TRBD2. The V segment lost 6 bases and the J segment 0 bases; nucleotides outside the gene matches: 6. Germline-derived CDR1 and CDR2 are SGHTA and FQGNSA. CDR3 length: 18 amino acids. The CDR3 sequence: CASRPPGLAGSGANVLTF. DNA for the CDR3: TGTGCCAGCAGACCCCCGGGACTAGCGGGCTCTGGGGCCAACGTCCTGACTTTC.

The chain carries TRBV29-1 and TRBJ1-4, with unresolved D. The CDR3 is made up of 15 amino acids. Per the germline V gene, CDR1 is SQVTM and CDR2 is ANQGSEA. The V and J ends lost 5 bases and 0 bases respectively, with 13 bases between them. The DNA for the CDR3 is TGCAGCGTTTCTCGCGGCACAGCAACTAATGAAAAACTGTTTTTT. Protein sequence: CSVSRGTATNEKLFF.

The table lists this clone with a few counts. The CDR3 spells CASSSRTSSRLSEQYF. In DNA, the CDR3 is TGTGCCAGCAGCTCACGGACTAGTTCTCGATTGTCCGAGCAGTACTTC. The genes are TRBV5-4 and TRBJ2-7, with 7 bases identical to TRBD2. The CDR3 sequence is 16 residues long. The V and J ends lost 3 bases and 6 bases, in that order; junction bases with no gene match: 15. CDR1 and CDR2 from the germline V gene are SGHNT and YYREEE (reference sequence). Complete variable domain (other parts from reference TRBV5-4 and TRBJ2-7): ETGVTQSPTHLIKTRGQQVTLRCSSQSGHNTVSWYQQALGQGPQFIFQYYREEENGRGNFPPRFSGLQFPNYSSELNVNALELDDSALYLCASSSRTSSRLSEQYFGPGTRLTVT.

The chain is built from TRBV2 and TRBJ2-3; D may be TRBD2 (6 bases). The CDR3 consists of 13 residues. The germline gives CDR1 SNHLY, CDR2 FYNNEI. Trimming removed 0 bases at V and 8 bases at J, with 9 bases between. The CDR3 DNA reads TGTGCCAGCAGTGAAGCGACGACTAGTACGCAGTATTTT. Its translation: CASSEATTSTQYF.

The rearrangement joins TRBV10-2 to TRBJ2-2; 7 bases map to TRBD2. The germline V gene encodes CDR1 WSHSY and CDR2 SAAADI. The CDR3 spans 13 residues. V shed 6 bases, J shed 6 bases, and the junction held 4 bases outside the gene matches. The CDR3: CASSPREAGELFF. The CDR3, as DNA: TGCGCCAGCAGCCCCCGGGAGGCCGGGGAGCTGTTTTTT.

The V call is TRBV5-8, the J call TRBJ1-2; TRBD1 agrees at 7 bases. V lost 2 bases, J lost 6 bases, and 13 bases stayed unmatched. The germline gives CDR1 SGHTS, CDR2 YDEGEE. The CDR3 contains 16 residues. The CDR3 coding sequence is TGTGCCAGCAGCTTAAAACCCGGGGACAGCCGAAATGGCTACACCTTC. Protein product: CASSLKPGDSRNGYTF.

The J gene is TRBJ2-2, the V gene TRBV19, with D possibly TRBD1 on 8 matching bases. The CDR3 has 14 amino acids. V was pared by 11 bases and J by 6 bases, with 19 bases between. The V gene's germline CDR1 is LNHDA and CDR2 SQIVND (reference sequence). The CDR3 DNA reads TGTGCCGTGACGGACAGGGAGGGGGCCGGGGAGCTGTTTTTT. Its protein product is CAVTDREGAGELFF. Filled out from reference TRBV19 and TRBJ2-2, the complete variable domain reads DGGITQSPKYLFRKEGQNVTLSCEQNLNHDAMYWYRQDPGQGLRLIYYSQIVNDFQKGDIAEGYSVSREKKESFPLTVTSAQKNPTAFYLCAVTDREGAGELFFGEGSRLTVL.

V usage is TRBV11-2 and J usage is TRBJ2-5, with D possibly being TRBD2 (6 bases). Germline assignment: CDR1 SGHAT and CDR2 FQNNGV. V lost 1 base to trimming and J lost 4 bases, with 7 bases between them. The CDR3 extends over 13 amino acids. The CDR3 protein is CASSLGGIETQYF. DNA of the CDR3: TGTGCCAGCAGCTTAGGCGGGATAGAGACCCAGTACTTC.